The 15 T cell receptor beta chains given below trace back to one sample, sequenced in a study of T cells after yellow fever vaccination (dated by TCRdb to between 2018 and 2021). Per the publication, the treatment or condition label means: live attenuated yellow fever vaccine strain. The method behind the library was 5' RACE. Sequenced using an Illumina NovaSeq 6000. TCRdb reanalyzed the raw reads on its own, using fastp at Q25 for trimming and MiXCR for clone calling, and kept in-frame beta chains. Rows with a matching CDR3 protein are joined into one entry that keeps the most common DNA and genes. The sample data list some 300,000 distinct CDR3 sequences, and less than 9.5% of these were observed just once. In total, the top ten clones hold approximately 3.5% of the sample. The sample was CD4+ T cells sorted from PBMCs, taken 5 days after the yellow fever booster vaccination. The receptors come from a man aged 18 to 30 who received the YFV17D yellow fever vaccine.

V gene TRBV5-1 combines with J gene TRBJ2-5, with D perhaps matching TRBD1 (6 bases). The CDR3 has 14 residues. Trimming removed 4 bases at V and 3 bases at J, with 13 bases between. CDR1 is SGHRS, CDR2 YFSETQ, per germline. CDR3 nucleotides: TGCGCCAGCAGCGAGGGGACATCCAAAGAGACCCAGTACTTC. It yields the protein CASSEGTSKETQYF.

This clonotype has just a few counts. The chain employs TRBV7-9 and TRBJ2-7, with D perhaps matching TRBD2 (5 bases). V was clipped by 3 bases and J by 0 bases, with 9 bases between them. Germline CDR1 and CDR2: SEHNR and FQNEAQ (reference sequence). The CDR3 spans 14 residues. The CDR3 spells CASSLLGSSYEQYF. CDR3 in DNA: TGTGCCAGCAGCTTGTTAGGGAGCTCCTACGAGCAGTACTTC.

The V gene is TRBV29-1, the J gene TRBJ1-5; TRBD1 is a possible D gene (5 bases). The CDR3 length is 13 residues. Germline lookup yields CDR1 SQVTM and CDR2 ANQGSEA. V was cut by 4 bases and J by 0 bases, with 7 bases left in between. CDR3 in DNA: TGCAGCGTTGGGGACTATAGCAATCAGCCCCAGCATTTT. This codes for CSVGDYSNQPQHF.

The gene calls are TRBV6-1 and TRBJ1-2; a possible D gene is TRBD1 (5 bases). V lost 3 bases and J lost 4, with 15 bases in between. CDR1 and CDR2 from the germline V gene are MNHNS and SASEGT. The CDR3 contains 15 residues. The CDR3 region has the DNA TGTGCCAGCAGTGAGATGGTGGACACCTCCTATGGCTACACCTTC. This codes for CASSEMVDTSYGYTF.

This clonotype was observed a handful of times. CDR3 loop: CASLDTGKGTEAFF. The CDR3 DNA is TGTGCCAGCCTCGACACAGGGAAGGGTACTGAAGCTTTCTTT. The chain couples TRBV6-5 to TRBJ1-1; TRBD1 is a possible D gene (6 bases). With 8 bases removed from V and 5 bases from J, the gap between germline ends came to 18 bases. The V gene's germline CDR1 is MNHEY and CDR2 SVGAGI. The CDR3 extends over 14 amino acids.

This clonotype was seen more than once but under ten times. This chain uses TRBV20-1 with TRBJ1-1; 7 bases match TRBD1. Germline V gene data show CDR1 as DFQATT and CDR2 as SNEGSKA (reference sequence). CDR3 size: 14 residues. With V trimmed by 6 bases and J by 1 base, 8 bases remained unmatched. The CDR3 spells CSAPGGTANTEAFF. CDR3 DNA sequence: TGCAGTGCCCCGGGGGGGACAGCGAACACTGAAGCTTTCTTT.

This clonotype was seen a handful of times. This CDR3 is CASSFTYSTRTDTQYF. The CDR3 DNA reads as TGTGCCAGCAGCTTTACCTATTCGACTCGCACAGATACGCAGTATTTT. This chain joins TRBV7-2 and TRBJ2-3; no clear D. This CDR3 has 16 residues. CDR1 and CDR2 from the germline V gene are SGHTA and FQGNSA. V lost 3 bases to trimming and J lost 1 base, with 14 bases between them.

In this sample, this clonotype turned up a few times. The V call is TRBV18, the J call TRBJ2-6; a weak D match, TRBD1 (5 bases). Germline values: CDR1 KGHSH, CDR2 LQKENI. V dropped 3 bases and J dropped 0 bases, with 15 bases sitting between them. The CDR3 spans 18 residues. CDR3 nucleotides: TGTGCCAGCTCACCCATCCGATCGACAGACTCTGGGGCCAACGTCCTGACTTTC. This gives the protein CASSPIRSTDSGANVLTF.

This chain connects TRBV6-2 or TRBV6-3 to TRBJ2-7; 11 bases align to TRBD2. Germline V gene data show CDR1 as MNHEY and CDR2 as SVGEGT. V shed 2 bases and J 4 bases; nucleotides not matched to a gene: 16. The CDR3 contains 19 residues. The CDR3 spells CASSYLLPAGTSGGYEQYF. CDR3 nucleotide sequence: TGTGCCAGCAGTTACCTCCTCCCCGCGGGGACTAGCGGCGGATACGAGCAGTACTTC.

This clonotype was counted at least ten times. This chain uses TRBV7-3 with TRBJ2-2; 7 positions agree with TRBD2. The CDR3 is made up of 17 amino acids. From germline, CDR1 is SGHTA and CDR2 FQGTGA. J gave up 0 bases and V 0 bases, and 4 bases lay outside the gene matches. CDR3 loop: CASSLTSRGANTGELFF. Here the CDR3 DNA reads TGTGCCAGCAGCTTAACATCACGGGGGGCGAACACCGGGGAGCTGTTTTTT.

This clonotype was found a few times. The J gene is TRBJ1-1, the V gene TRBV14; TRBD1 is a possible D gene (6 bases). There are 12 residues in the CDR3. Trimming took 6 bases from V and 10 from J, leaving 15 bases between them. From germline, CDR1 is SGHDN and CDR2 FVKESK. This CDR3 reads CASRTWGRVAFF. The DNA of the CDR3 is TGTGCCAGCAGGACTTGGGGGCGCGTAGCTTTCTTT.

V and J are TRBV30 and TRBJ1-5; 7 nucleotides agree with TRBD1. Germline assignment: CDR1 GTSNPN and CDR2 SVGIG (reference sequence). The J segment lost 0 bases and the V segment lost 2 bases, leaving 1 base of the junction unmatched. This CDR3 region has 14 residues. The chain's CDR3 is CAWSRQGSNQPQHF. CDR3 coding DNA: TGTGCCTGGAGTCGACAGGGTAGCAATCAGCCCCAGCATTTT.

The V call is TRBV6-5, the J call TRBJ1-2; 8 nucleotides line up with TRBD1. This CDR3 spans 13 amino acids. The trim removed 6 bases at V and 8 bases at J, leaving 8 bases unmatched. The germline V gene has CDR1 MNHEY and CDR2 SVGAGI. In DNA, the CDR3 is TGTGCCAGCAGGGAACCCGGGACAGGAGGCTACACCTTC. Amino acid sequence: CASREPGTGGYTF.

This clonotype was seen more than once but under ten times. The J gene is TRBJ1-4, the V gene TRBV28; TRBD1 aligns across 10 bases. The germline V gene encodes CDR1 MDHEN and CDR2 SYDVKM. This CDR3 has 14 amino acids. V lost 7 bases to trimming and J lost 5 bases; unmatched junction nucleotides: 4. The CDR3 DNA follows: TGTGCCAGCACAGAGGGACAGGGGAATGAAAAACTGTTTTTT. This sequence encodes CASTEGQGNEKLFF.

This chain's CDR3 is CASSSRDRSYEQYV. The CDR3 region has the DNA TGTGCCAGCAGCTCCCGGGACAGGTCCTACGAGCAGTACGTC. This chain joins TRBV5-6 and TRBJ2-7; 8 bases map to TRBD1. This CDR3 has 14 amino acids. Germline trimming cut 3 bases from V and 1 base from J; bases unmatched to any gene: 3. In germline, CDR1 is SGHDT, CDR2 YYEEEE.